Following are 22 T cell receptor beta chains from one sample sequenced in a study of blood T cell repertoires in COVID-19. The assay was immunoSEQ multiplex PCR, and TCRdb's table has in-frame clones only and misses some. The sample records about 220,000 clones, roughly 84% being singletons. The specimen was peripheral blood. These receptor sequences come from a woman aged 60-70 years who had recovered from COVID-19.

The V call is TRBV6-5, the J call TRBJ1-5; D unclear. Looked up from germline, CDR1 is MNHEY and CDR2 is SVGAGI. The CDR3 is made up of 13 amino acids. V was shortened by 6 bases and J by 7 bases, with 13 bases between the two germline ends. The CDR3 sequence: CASSRTWRQPQHF. The CDR3 coding sequence is TGTGCCAGCAGCCGAACTTGGCGGCAGCCCCAGCATTTT.

The V gene is TRBV5-1, the J gene TRBJ1-1; 8 bases are a match to TRBD1. Germline V gene lookup returns CDR1 SGHRS and CDR2 YFSETQ. V was clipped by 2 bases and J by 0 bases; unmatched bases: 6. This CDR3 contains 16 residues. The CDR3: CASSFRTGIMNTEAFF. DNA of the CDR3: TGCGCCAGCAGCTTTAGGACAGGGATCATGAACACTGAAGCTTTCTTT.

The chain employs TRBV5-1 and TRBJ2-1; D remains ambiguous. Germline lookup yields CDR1 SGHRS and CDR2 YFSETQ. V gave up 0 bases and J gave up 2 bases, with 12 bases separating them. The CDR3 runs 16 residues. The DNA of the CDR3 is TGCGCCAGCAGCTTGGCTCGCAGGTTGGCCTACAATGAGCAGTTCTTC. This codes for CASSLARRLAYNEQFF.

In this sample, this clone turned up a few times. The chain has TRBV18 and TRBJ1-5; D call uncertain. The V and J ends lost 6 bases and 5 bases respectively, with 11 bases between them. Germline V gives CDR1 KGHSH, CDR2 LQKENI. The CDR3 totals 13 residues. The CDR3 DNA reads as TGTGCCAGCTCGGGCACCAAAGATCAGCCCCAGCATTTT. This gives the protein CASSGTKDQPQHF.

This clone was found once. The chain links TRBV9 to TRBJ2-5, with 7 positions matching TRBD2. V shed 4 bases and J 1 base; nucleotides not matched to a gene: 4. This CDR3 has 14 amino acids. Germline V CDR1 and CDR2: SGDLS, YYNGEE. The CDR3 loop reads CASSLGLVQETQYF. In nucleotides, the CDR3 is TGTGCCAGCAGCCTCGGACTAGTCCAAGAGACCCAGTACTTC.

The rearrangement joins TRBV2 to TRBJ2-3; 13 nucleotides line up with TRBD2. The V segment lost 4 bases and the J segment 1 base; nucleotides outside the gene matches: 11. CDR1 SNHLY and CDR2 FYNNEI come from the germline V gene. The CDR3 loop spans 19 amino acids. The CDR3 DNA sequence: TGTGCCAGCAGTGGTATATTTGTAGGGACTAGCGGGGGCACAGATACGCAGTATTTT. It yields the protein CASSGIFVGTSGGTDTQYF. Full variable domain (rest looked up from reference TRBV2 and TRBJ2-3): EPEVTQTPSHQVTQMGQEVILRCVPISNHLYFYWYRQILGQKVEFLVSFYNNEISEKSEIFDDQFSVERPDGSNFTLKIRSTKLEDSAMYFCASSGIFVGTSGGTDTQYFGPGTRLTVL.

The rearrangement joins TRBV7-9 to TRBJ2-7; 7 nucleotides match TRBD1. Germline CDR1 SEHNR, CDR2 FQNEAQ (reference sequence). The CDR3 contains 14 residues. J was trimmed by 7 bases and V by 4 bases; bases with no gene match: 10. The CDR3: CASSSNKGALEQYF. The CDR3 coding sequence is TGTGCCAGCAGCTCGAACAAGGGGGCGTTAGAGCAGTACTTC. Full variable domain (rest looked up from reference TRBV7-9 and TRBJ2-7): DTGVSQNPRHKITKRGQNVTFRCDPISEHNRLYWYRQTLGQGPEFLTYFQNEAQLEKSRLLSDRFSAERPKGSFSTLEIQRTEQGDSAMYLCASSSNKGALEQYFGPGTRLTVT.

The chain employs TRBV29-1 and TRBJ1-1, with TRBD1 matching 7 bases. Unmatched junction bases numbered 12, after V lost 7 bases and J lost 1 base. Germline assignment: CDR1 SQVTM and CDR2 ANQGSEA. CDR3 size: 15 residues. CDR3 in amino acids: CSASRQGGGNTEAFF. The DNA of the CDR3 is TGCAGCGCCAGCCGACAGGGCGGAGGGAACACTGAAGCTTTCTTT.

This chain connects TRBV9 to TRBJ1-3; D may be TRBD1 (5 bases). This CDR3 has 14 amino acids. Germline CDR1 SGDLS, CDR2 YYNGEE. V was pared by 1 base and J by 2 bases, with 7 bases between. CDR3 sequence reads: CASSVLGAGNTIYF. CDR3 DNA sequence: TGTGCCAGCAGCGTATTAGGGGCTGGAAACACCATATATTTT.

The chain recombines TRBV2 with TRBJ1-2, with 9 bases lining up with TRBD1. CDR1 and CDR2 from the germline V gene are SNHLY and FYNNEI. The CDR3 is 15 amino acids. V gave up 1 base and J gave up 6 bases; unmatched junction bases: 6. The CDR3 reads CASSEGGTGFNGYTF. DNA of the CDR3: TGTGCCAGCAGTGAAGGGGGGACAGGGTTTAATGGCTACACCTTC. Filled out from reference TRBV2 and TRBJ1-2, the complete variable domain reads EPEVTQTPSHQVTQMGQEVILRCVPISNHLYFYWYRQILGQKVEFLVSFYNNEISEKSEIFDDQFSVERPDGSNFTLKIRSTKLEDSAMYFCASSEGGTGFNGYTFGSGTRLTVV.

V is TRBV7-8 and J is TRBJ2-6; a possible D gene is TRBD1 (6 bases). This CDR3 has 17 amino acids. Germline V lookup: CDR1 SGHVS, CDR2 FQNEAQ. The V end lost 5 bases, the J end lost 0 bases, and 14 bases lay between the germline ends. The CDR3, as DNA: TGTGCCAGCAGCACCGCAAACAGGGACTCTGGGGCCAACGTCCTGACTTTC. It codes for CASSTANRDSGANVLTF.

V usage is TRBV3-1 (or the pseudogene TRBV3-2) and J usage is TRBJ2-5, with D perhaps matching TRBD2 (6 bases). Trimming shortened V by 0 bases and J by 7 bases, and 27 bases separated the two germline ends. This CDR3 contains 19 residues. Germline CDR1 LGHDT, CDR2 YNNKEL (reference sequence). CDR3 residues: CASSQDPPLGRGTRGTQYF. The CDR3 region has the DNA TGTGCCAGCAGCCAAGACCCTCCCCTTGGGCGGGGTACCCGGGGGACCCAGTACTTC.

The count of this clone is one. The chain is built from TRBV7-2 and TRBJ2-7, with TRBD1 matching over 8 bases. After removal of 5 bases from V and 8 bases from J, the junction contained 11 bases not matched to a gene. CDR3 size: 14 residues. Germline V gene lookup returns CDR1 SGHTA and CDR2 FQGNSA. CDR3 bases: TGTGCCAGCAGCAAGACAGGGGCCCCCTTCAAGCAGTACTTC. Translating it yields CASSKTGAPFKQYF.

The rearrangement uses TRBV6-4 and TRBJ2-6; TRBD2 might be the D (5 bases). This CDR3 spans 15 amino acids. V was cut by 2 bases and J by 0 bases, with 5 bases left in between. Germline values: CDR1 MRHNA, CDR2 SNTAGT. CDR3: CASSDRGSGANVLTF. The CDR3 DNA is TGTGCCAGCAGTGACCGGGGCTCTGGGGCCAACGTCCTGACTTTC.

J is TRBJ2-6 and V is TRBV28; D call uncertain. Germline V gene sequence: CDR1 MDHEN, CDR2 SYDVKM. The V end lost 6 bases, the J end lost 0 bases, and 6 bases lay between the germline ends. This CDR3 region has 14 residues. CDR3 sequence (DNA): TGTGCCAGCAGCGTCCGCTCTGGGGCCAACGTCCTGACTTTC. The encoded protein is CASSVRSGANVLTF. Full variable domain (missing parts from reference TRBV28 and TRBJ2-6): DVKVTQSSRYLVKRTGEKVFLECVQDMDHENMFWYRQDPGLGLRLIYFSYDVKMKEKGDIPEGYSVSREKKERFSLILESASTNQTSMYLCASSVRSGANVLTFGAGSRLTVL.

In its sample, this clone was seen once. The gene calls are TRBV15 and TRBJ2-7, with D possibly matching TRBD2 (5 bases). The CDR3 covers 14 residues. Germline V gene lookup returns CDR1 LNHNV and CDR2 YYDKDF (reference sequence). Trimming pared 0 bases from V and 5 bases from J, leaving 11 bases between. CDR3: CATSREGEVDEQYF. DNA for the CDR3: TGTGCCACCAGCAGAGAGGGAGAGGTGGACGAGCAGTACTTC.

The chain couples TRBV7-3 to TRBJ1-1; D is perhaps TRBD1 (5 bases). Trimming pared 2 bases from V and 4 bases from J, leaving 8 bases between. CDR3 length equals 13 residues. Germline CDR1 is SGHTA and CDR2 is FQGTGA. CDR3 coding DNA: TGTGCCAGCAGCTTAGACAGATCCACTGAAGCTTTCTTT. Protein sequence: CASSLDRSTEAFF.

The genes are TRBV30 and TRBJ1-3, with 7 bases fitting TRBD1. CDR3 length: 13 amino acids. The germline CDR1 and CDR2 sequences are GTSNPN and SVGIG (reference sequence). The junction had 3 bases not matched to a gene; V was cut back by 3 bases and J by 4 bases. CDR3 loop: CAWRGTVGNTIYF. CDR3 in DNA: TGTGCCTGGAGGGGGACAGTCGGAAACACCATATATTTT.

V is TRBV5-1 and J is TRBJ1-2; D is possibly TRBD1 (5 bases). The V gene lost 3 bases and the J gene lost 3 bases, with 6 bases spanning the gap. The CDR3 has 12 residues. Germline V gene lookup returns CDR1 SGHRS and CDR2 YFSETQ. CDR3 bases: TGCGCCAGCAGCTGGGGCGACTATGGCTACACCTTC. As protein: CASSWGDYGYTF.

This sequence joins TRBV5-1 and TRBJ1-2; the D is unclear. Per the germline V gene, CDR1 is SGHRS and CDR2 is YFSETQ. Trimming removed 0 bases at V and 4 bases at J, with 10 bases between. The CDR3 consists of 14 residues. The CDR3 spells CASSLDSPRYGYTF. The CDR3 DNA follows: TGCGCCAGCAGCTTGGACTCCCCGCGCTATGGCTACACCTTC.

V usage is TRBV19 and J usage is TRBJ2-1, with TRBD1 identical over 9 bases. This CDR3 contains 14 residues. Germline V gene lookup returns CDR1 LNHDA and CDR2 SQIVND (reference sequence). With V trimmed by 6 bases and J by 7 bases, 7 bases remained unmatched. Here the CDR3 DNA reads TGTGCCAGTAGCATCCGGGACAGGGAGAATGAGCAGTTCTTC. Its protein product is CASSIRDRENEQFF.

The rearrangement links TRBV19 to TRBJ1-6, with D hard to call. V was shortened by 6 bases and J by 1 base, with 13 bases between the two germline ends. The germline V gene encodes CDR1 LNHDA and CDR2 SQIVND (reference sequence). The CDR3 sequence is 16 residues long. CDR3 DNA sequence: TGTGCCAGTAGGGACCTAGGGAGGTCCTATAATTCACCCCTCCACTTT. Translating gives CASRDLGRSYNSPLHF. Full variable domain (missing parts from reference TRBV19 and TRBJ1-6): DGGITQSPKYLFRKEGQNVTLSCEQNLNHDAMYWYRQDPGQGLRLIYYSQIVNDFQKGDIAEGYSVSREKKESFPLTVTSAQKNPTAFYLCASRDLGRSYNSPLHFGNGTRLTVT.